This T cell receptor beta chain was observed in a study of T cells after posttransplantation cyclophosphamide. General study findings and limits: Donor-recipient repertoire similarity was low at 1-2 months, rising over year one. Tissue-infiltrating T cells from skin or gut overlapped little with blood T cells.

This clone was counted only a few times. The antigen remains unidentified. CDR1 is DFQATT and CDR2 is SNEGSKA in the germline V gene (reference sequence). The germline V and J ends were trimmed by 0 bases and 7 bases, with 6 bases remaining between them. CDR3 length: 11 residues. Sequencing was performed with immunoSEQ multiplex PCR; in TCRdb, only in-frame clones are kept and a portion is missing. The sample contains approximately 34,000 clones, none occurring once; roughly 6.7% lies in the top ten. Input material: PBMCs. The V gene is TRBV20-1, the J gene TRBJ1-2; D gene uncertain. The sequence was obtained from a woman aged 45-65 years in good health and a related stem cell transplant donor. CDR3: CSAREAGGYTF. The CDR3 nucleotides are TGCAGTGCTAGAGAGGCGGGTGGCTACACCTTC.